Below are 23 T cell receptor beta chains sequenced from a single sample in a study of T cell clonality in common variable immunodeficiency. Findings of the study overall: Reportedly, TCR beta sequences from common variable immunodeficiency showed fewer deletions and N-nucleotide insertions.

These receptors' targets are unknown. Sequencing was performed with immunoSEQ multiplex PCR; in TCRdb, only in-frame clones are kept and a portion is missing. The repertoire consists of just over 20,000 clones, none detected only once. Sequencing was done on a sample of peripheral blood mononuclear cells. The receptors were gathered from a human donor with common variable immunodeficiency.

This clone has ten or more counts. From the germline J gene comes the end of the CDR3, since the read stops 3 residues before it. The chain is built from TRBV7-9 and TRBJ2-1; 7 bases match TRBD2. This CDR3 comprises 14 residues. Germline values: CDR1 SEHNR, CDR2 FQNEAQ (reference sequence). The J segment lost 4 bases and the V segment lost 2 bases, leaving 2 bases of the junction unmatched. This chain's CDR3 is CASSLQAGYNEQFF. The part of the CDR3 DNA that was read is TGTGCCAGCAGCTTACAAGCGGGGTACAATGAG. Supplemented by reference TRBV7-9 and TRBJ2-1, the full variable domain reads DTGVSQNPRHKITKRGQNVTFRCDPISEHNRLYWYRQTLGQGPEFLTYFQNEAQLEKSRLLSDRFSAERPKGSFSTLEIQRTEQGDSAMYLCASSLQAGYNEQFFGPGTRLTVL.

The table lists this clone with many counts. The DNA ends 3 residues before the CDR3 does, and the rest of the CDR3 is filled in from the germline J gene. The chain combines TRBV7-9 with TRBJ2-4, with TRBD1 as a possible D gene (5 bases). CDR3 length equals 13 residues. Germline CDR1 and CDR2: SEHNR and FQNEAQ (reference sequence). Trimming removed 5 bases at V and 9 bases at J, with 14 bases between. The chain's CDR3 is CASSQGWGPIQYF. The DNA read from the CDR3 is TGTGCCAGCAGCCAAGGCTGGGGCCCCATT.

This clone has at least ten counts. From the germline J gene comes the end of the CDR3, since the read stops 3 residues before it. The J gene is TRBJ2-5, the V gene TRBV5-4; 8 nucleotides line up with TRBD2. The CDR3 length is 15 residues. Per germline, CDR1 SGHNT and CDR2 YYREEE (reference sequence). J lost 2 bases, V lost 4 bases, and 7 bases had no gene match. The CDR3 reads CASSRAGGGQETQYF. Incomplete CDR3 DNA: TGTGCCAGCAGCCGGGCGGGCGGGGGGCAAGAGACC.

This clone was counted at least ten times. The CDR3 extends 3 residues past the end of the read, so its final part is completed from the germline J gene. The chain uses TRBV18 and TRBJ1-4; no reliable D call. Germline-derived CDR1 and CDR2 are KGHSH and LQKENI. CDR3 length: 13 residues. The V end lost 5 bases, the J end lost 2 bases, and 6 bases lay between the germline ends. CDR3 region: CASSYQTNEKLFF. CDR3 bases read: TGTGCCAGCTCATACCAGACTAATGAAAAA. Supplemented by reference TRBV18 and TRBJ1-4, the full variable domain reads NAGVMQNPRHLVRRRGQEARLRCSPMKGHSHVYWYRQLPEEGLKFMVYLQKENIIDESGMPKERFSAEFPKEGPSILRIQQVVRGDSAAYFCASSYQTNEKLFFGSGTQLSVL.

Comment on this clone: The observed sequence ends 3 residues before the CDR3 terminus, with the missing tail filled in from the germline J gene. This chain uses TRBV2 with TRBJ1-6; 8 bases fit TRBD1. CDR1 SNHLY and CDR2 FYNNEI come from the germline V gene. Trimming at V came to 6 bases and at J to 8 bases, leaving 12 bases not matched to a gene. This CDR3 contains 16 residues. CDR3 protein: CASRAYRGQGDSPLHF. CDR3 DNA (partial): TGTGCCAGCAGGGCCTACCGTGGACAGGGTGATTCACCC. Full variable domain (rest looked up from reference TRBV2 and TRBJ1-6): EPEVTQTPSHQVTQMGQEVILRCVPISNHLYFYWYRQILGQKVEFLVSFYNNEISEKSEIFDDQFSVERPDGSNFTLKIRSTKLEDSAMYFCASRAYRGQGDSPLHFGNGTRLTVT.

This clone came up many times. Here the CDR3 reads CASSPGGNGLYGYTF. The DNA read from the CDR3 is TGTGCCAGCAGCCCCGGTGGGAACGGACTATATGGC. The rearrangement links TRBV7-9 to TRBJ1-2; D gene unclear. Sequencing ends 3 residues short of the CDR3 end; the germline J gene provides the rest. Germline V gene lookup returns CDR1 SEHNR and CDR2 FQNEAQ (reference sequence). CDR3 length equals 15 residues. V was cut by 5 bases and J by 5 bases, with 18 bases left in between.

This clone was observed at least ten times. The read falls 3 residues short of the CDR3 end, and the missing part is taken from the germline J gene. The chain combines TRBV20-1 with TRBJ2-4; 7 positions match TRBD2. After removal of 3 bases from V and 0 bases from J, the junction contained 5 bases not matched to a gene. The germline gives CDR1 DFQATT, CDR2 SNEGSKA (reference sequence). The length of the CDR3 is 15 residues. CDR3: CSARDWGGAKNIQYF. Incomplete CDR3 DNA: TGCAGTGCTAGGGACTGGGGGGGAGCCAAAAACATT.

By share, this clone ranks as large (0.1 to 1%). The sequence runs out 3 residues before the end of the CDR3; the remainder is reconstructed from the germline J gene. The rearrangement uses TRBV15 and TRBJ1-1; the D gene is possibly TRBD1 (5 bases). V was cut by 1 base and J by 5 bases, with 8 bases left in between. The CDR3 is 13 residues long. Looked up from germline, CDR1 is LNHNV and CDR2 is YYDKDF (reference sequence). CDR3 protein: CATSRVRGTEAFF. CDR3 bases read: TGTGCCACCAGCAGAGTGCGGGGGACTGAA.

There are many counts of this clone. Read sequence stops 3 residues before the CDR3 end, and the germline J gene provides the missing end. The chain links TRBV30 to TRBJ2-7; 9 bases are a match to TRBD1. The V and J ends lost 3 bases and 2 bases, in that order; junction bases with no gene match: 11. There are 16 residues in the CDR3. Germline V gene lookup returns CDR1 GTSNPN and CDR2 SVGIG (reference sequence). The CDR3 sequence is CAWRDSRGQGPYEQYF. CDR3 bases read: TGTGCCTGGAGAGATTCGAGGGGACAGGGCCCCTACGAG.

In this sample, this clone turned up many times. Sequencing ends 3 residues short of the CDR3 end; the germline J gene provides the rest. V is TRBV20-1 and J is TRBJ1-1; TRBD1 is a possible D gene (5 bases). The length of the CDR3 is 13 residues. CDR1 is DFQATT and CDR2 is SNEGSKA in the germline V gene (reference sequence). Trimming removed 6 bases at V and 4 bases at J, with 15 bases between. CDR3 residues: CSALDRGGTEAFF. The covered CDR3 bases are TGCAGTGCCTTGGACCGGGGGGGCACTGAA.

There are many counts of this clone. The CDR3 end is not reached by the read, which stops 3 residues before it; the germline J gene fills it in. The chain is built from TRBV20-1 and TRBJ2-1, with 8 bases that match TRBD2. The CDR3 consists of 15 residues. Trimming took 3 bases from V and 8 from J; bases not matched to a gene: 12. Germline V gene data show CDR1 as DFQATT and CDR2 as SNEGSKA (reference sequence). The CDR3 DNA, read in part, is TGCAGTGCTAGCCTAGCGGTAGCGGGGAGGCATGAG. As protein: CSASLAVAGRHE. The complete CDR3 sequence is CSASLAVAGRHEQFF.

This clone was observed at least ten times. Partial CDR3 DNA: TGCGCCAGCAGGGACCGCCCCGGGACTCCGACGCCCTACGAG. Translated: CASRDRPGTPTPYE. The entire CDR3 protein is CASRDRPGTPTPYEQYF. The V and J genes are TRBV5-1 and TRBJ2-7; D is perhaps TRBD2 (6 bases). The CDR3 extends 3 residues past the end of the read, so its final part is completed from the germline J gene. The V gene's germline CDR1 is SGHRS and CDR2 YFSETQ. The CDR3 sequence is 17 residues long. Between the trimmed V and J ends, which lost 5 bases and 2 bases, there was a span of 23 bases. The whole variable domain, remainder taken from reference TRBV5-1 and TRBJ2-7, is KAGVTQTPRYLIKTRGQQVTLSCSPISGHRSVSWYQQTPGQGLQFLFEYFSETQRNKGNFPGRFSGRQFSNSRSEMNVSTLELGDSALYLCASRDRPGTPTPYEQYFGPGTRLTVT.

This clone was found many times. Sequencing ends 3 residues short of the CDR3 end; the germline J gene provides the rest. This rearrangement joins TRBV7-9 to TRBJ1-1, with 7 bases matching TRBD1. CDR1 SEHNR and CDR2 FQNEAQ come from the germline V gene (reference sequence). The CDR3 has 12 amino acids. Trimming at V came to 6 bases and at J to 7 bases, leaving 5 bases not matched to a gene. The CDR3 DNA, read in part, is TGTGCCAGCAGTTCCCGGGACAGTGAA. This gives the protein CASSSRDSE. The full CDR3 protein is CASSSRDSEAFF.

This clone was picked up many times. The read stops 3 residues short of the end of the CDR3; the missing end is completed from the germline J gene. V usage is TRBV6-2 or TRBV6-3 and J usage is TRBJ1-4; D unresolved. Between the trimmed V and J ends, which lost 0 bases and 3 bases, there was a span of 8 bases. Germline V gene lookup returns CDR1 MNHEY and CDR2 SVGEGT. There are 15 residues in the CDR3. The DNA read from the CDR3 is TGTGCCAGCAGTTACTCGTCGTTCCCTAATGAAAAA. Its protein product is CASSYSSFPNEK. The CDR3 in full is CASSYSSFPNEKLFF.

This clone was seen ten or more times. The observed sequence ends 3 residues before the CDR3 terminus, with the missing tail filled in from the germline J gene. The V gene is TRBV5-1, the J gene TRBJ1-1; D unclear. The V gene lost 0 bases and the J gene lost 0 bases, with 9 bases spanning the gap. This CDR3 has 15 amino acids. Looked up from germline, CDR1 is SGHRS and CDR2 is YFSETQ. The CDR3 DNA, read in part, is TGCGCCAGCAGCTTGGCCGCAGGAATGAACACTGAA. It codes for CASSLAAGMNTE. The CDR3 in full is CASSLAAGMNTEAFF.

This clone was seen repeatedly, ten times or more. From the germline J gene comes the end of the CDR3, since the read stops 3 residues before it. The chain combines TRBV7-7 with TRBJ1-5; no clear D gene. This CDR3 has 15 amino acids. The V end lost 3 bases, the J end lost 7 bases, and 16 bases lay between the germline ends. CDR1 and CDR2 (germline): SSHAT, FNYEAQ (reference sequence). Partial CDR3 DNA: TGTGCCAGCAGCTTCCCACAGTCCAAGAGACAGCCC. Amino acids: CASSFPQSKRQP. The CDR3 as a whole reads CASSFPQSKRQPQHF.

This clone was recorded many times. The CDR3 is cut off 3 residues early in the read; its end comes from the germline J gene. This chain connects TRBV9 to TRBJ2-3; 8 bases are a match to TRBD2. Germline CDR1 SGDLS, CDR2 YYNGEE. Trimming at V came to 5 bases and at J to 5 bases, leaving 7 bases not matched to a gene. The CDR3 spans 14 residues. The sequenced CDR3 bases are TGTGCCAGCAGGCGGGGGGTAGGTGGAGATACG. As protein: CASRRGVGGDT. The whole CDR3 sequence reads CASRRGVGGDTQYF.

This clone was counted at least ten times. The sequenced part of the CDR3 DNA is TGTGCCAGCAGCAGAGGACTAGCGGGGGGTACAGATACG. Protein sequence: CASSRGLAGGTDT. The whole CDR3 reads CASSRGLAGGTDTQYF. The chain has TRBV7-8 and TRBJ2-3; TRBD2 matches at 14 bases. Sequencing ends 3 residues short of the CDR3 end; the germline J gene provides the rest. The trim removed 5 bases at V and 3 bases at J, leaving 4 bases unmatched. Germline V CDR1 and CDR2: SGHVS, FQNEAQ. CDR3 size: 16 residues. Together with reference TRBV7-8 and TRBJ2-3, the CDR3 gives the full variable domain: GAGVSQSPRYKVAKRGQDVALRCDPISGHVSLFWYQQALGQGPEFLTYFQNEAQLDKSGLPSDRFFAERPEGSVSTLKIQRTQQEDSAVYLCASSRGLAGGTDTQYFGPGTRLTVL.

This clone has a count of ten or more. CDR3 sequence: CASSYSTRGRDRDGYTF. The sequenced part of the CDR3 DNA is TGTGCCAGCAGTTACTCGACCCGGGGTCGGGACAGGGATGGC. The gene calls are TRBV6-2 or TRBV6-3 and TRBJ1-2, with 9 positions matching TRBD1. The read ends 3 residues before the CDR3 terminus; that terminus is restored from the germline J gene. V shed 0 bases, J shed 6 bases, and the junction held 11 bases outside the gene matches. CDR1 and CDR2 (germline): MNHEY, SVGEGT. The CDR3 covers 17 residues.

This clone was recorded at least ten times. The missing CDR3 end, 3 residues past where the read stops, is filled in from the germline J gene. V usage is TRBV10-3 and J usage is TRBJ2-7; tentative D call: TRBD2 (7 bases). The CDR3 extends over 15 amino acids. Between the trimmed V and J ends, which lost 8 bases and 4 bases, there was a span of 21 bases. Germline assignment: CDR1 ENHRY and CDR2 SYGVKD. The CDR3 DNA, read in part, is TGTGCCATCGATCAGGGCGCGGGGGCGGATTACGAG. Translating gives CAIDQGAGADYE. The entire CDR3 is CAIDQGAGADYEQYF.

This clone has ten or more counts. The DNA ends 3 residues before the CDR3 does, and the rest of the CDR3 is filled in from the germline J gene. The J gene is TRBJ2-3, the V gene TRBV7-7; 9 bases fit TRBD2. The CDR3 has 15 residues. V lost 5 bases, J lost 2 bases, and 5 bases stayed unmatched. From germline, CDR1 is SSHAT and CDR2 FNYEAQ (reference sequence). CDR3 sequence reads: CASSPGGGDTDTQYF. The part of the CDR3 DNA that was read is TGTGCCAGCAGCCCAGGCGGGGGGGACACAGATACG. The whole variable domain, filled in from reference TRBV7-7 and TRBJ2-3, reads GAGVSQSPRYKVTKRGQDVTLRCDPISSHATLYWYQQALGQGPEFLTYFNYEAQPDKSGLPSDRFSAERPEGSISTLTIQRTEQRDSAMYRCASSPGGGDTDTQYFGPGTRLTVL.

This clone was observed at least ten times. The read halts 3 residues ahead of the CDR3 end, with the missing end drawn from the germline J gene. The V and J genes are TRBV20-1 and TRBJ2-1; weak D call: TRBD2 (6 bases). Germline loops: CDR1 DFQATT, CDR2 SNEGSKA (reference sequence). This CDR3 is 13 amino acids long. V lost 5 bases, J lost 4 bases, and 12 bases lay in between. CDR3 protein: CSARGIDYNEQFF. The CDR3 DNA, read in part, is TGCAGTGCTCGGGGGATTGATTACAATGAG.

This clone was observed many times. The CDR3 DNA, read in part, is TGTGCCATCCCGACAGTCAACATT. Translated, it gives CAIPTVNI. The CDR3 as a whole reads CAIPTVNIQYF. The chain has TRBV7-2 and TRBJ2-4; TRBD1 is a possible D gene (5 bases). The read is 3 residues too short to cover the CDR3 end, so that end is filled in from the germline J gene. The germline gives CDR1 SGHTA, CDR2 FQGNSA. Trimming shortened V by 10 bases and J by 7 bases, and 11 bases separated the two germline ends. This CDR3 spans 11 amino acids.